One and the same sample provided the 32 T cell receptor beta chains below, sequenced in a study of T cell responses to AZD1222 COVID-19 vaccine. Sequencing was performed with immunoSEQ multiplex PCR; in TCRdb, only in-frame clones are kept and a portion is missing. The repertoire holds more than 110,000 clones, with 75% to 95% as singletons. This material consisted of peripheral blood, taken on day 0 of AZD1222 vaccination. The receptors originated from an adult in good health.

V is TRBV7-2 and J is TRBJ1-5; D uncertain. V dropped 5 bases and J dropped 0 bases, with 14 bases sitting between them. Germline V gives CDR1 SGHTA, CDR2 FQGNSA. The CDR3 extends over 16 amino acids. The DNA for the CDR3 is TGTGCCAGCAGCCGCTTTGGGGTTAATAGCAATCAGCCCCAGCATTTT. It yields the protein CASSRFGVNSNQPQHF.

As DNA, the CDR3 is TGTGCCAGCAGTCCCGGGACTAGCGGGGAGACCCAGTACTTC. Translating gives CASSPGTSGETQYF. V and J are TRBV6-5 and TRBJ2-5, with 12 bases matching TRBD2. The CDR3 is 14 residues long. After removal of 5 bases from V and 5 bases from J, the junction contained 3 bases not matched to a gene. CDR1 is MNHEY, CDR2 SVGAGI, per germline.

This clone was seen just once. The chain joins TRBV11-1 to TRBJ2-1, with a weak D call TRBD1 (6 bases). CDR1 and CDR2 (germline): SGHAT, FQDESV (reference sequence). V shed 1 base and J shed 6 bases, with 7 bases lying between them. The CDR3 spans 13 residues. The CDR3 loop reads CASSLGRGNEQFF. CDR3 in DNA: TGTGCCAGCAGCTTAGGCAGGGGCAATGAGCAGTTCTTC.

This chain uses TRBV6-4 with TRBJ1-2; the match to TRBD1 covers 8 bases. The germline gives CDR1 MRHNA, CDR2 SNTAGT. There are 18 residues in the CDR3. Germline trimming cut 7 bases from V and 8 bases from J; bases unmatched to any gene: 24. In DNA, the CDR3 is TGTGCCAGCACGACGCCTCGACAGGGGTACGTGGCCCGTGAAGGCTACACCTTC. Its translation is CASTTPRQGYVAREGYTF.

V and J are TRBV30 and TRBJ1-4, with 9 bases matching TRBD1. CDR1 and CDR2 from the germline V gene are GTSNPN and SVGIG (reference sequence). The CDR3 runs to 14 residues. The trim removed 7 bases at V and 4 bases at J, leaving 7 bases unmatched. The CDR3 protein is CASGDRALNEKLFF. DNA of the CDR3: TGTGCCTCGGGGGACAGGGCCCTTAATGAAAAACTGTTTTTT.

V and J are TRBV7-9 and TRBJ2-5; D assignment may be TRBD1 or TRBD2 (6 bases each). The CDR3 covers 14 residues. Germline-derived CDR1 and CDR2 are SEHNR and FQNEAQ (reference sequence). The V and J ends lost 4 bases and 5 bases respectively, with 14 bases between them. The CDR3 DNA reads TGTGCCAGCAGCTACTCGGGGGCCCGGGAGACCCAGTACTTC. Translated, it gives CASSYSGARETQYF.

The V and J genes are TRBV12-3 or TRBV12-4 and TRBJ1-4, with D unresolved. V dropped 6 bases and J dropped 6 bases, with 11 bases sitting between them. The CDR3 totals 13 residues. CDR3 loop: CASRAGDYEKLFF. The CDR3 DNA reads TGTGCCAGCAGGGCGGGCGATTATGAAAAACTGTTTTTT.

The chain has TRBV24-1 and TRBJ2-3, with 7 positions matching TRBD2. V lost 4 bases, J lost 4 bases, and 10 bases stayed unmatched. Germline V gene sequence: CDR1 KGHDR, CDR2 SFDVKD. The CDR3 sequence is 16 residues long. The CDR3 coding sequence is TGTGCCACCAGTGAACCGACTAGCCAGGAGGCAGATACGCAGTATTTT. It yields the protein CATSEPTSQEADTQYF.

This chain joins TRBV5-1 and TRBJ1-2; TRBD1 matches at 12 bases. The CDR3 runs 15 residues. V shed 4 bases and J 6 bases; nucleotides not matched to a gene: 7. The germline V gene has CDR1 SGHRS and CDR2 YFSETQ. The chain's CDR3 is CASSVPGQGANGYTF. In nucleotides, the CDR3 is TGCGCCAGCAGCGTTCCGGGACAGGGGGCAAATGGCTACACCTTC.

V and J are TRBV27 and TRBJ1-2; possibly TRBD1 for D (5 bases). The germline gives CDR1 MNHEY, CDR2 SMNVEV (reference sequence). This CDR3 region has 15 residues. The V end lost 4 bases, the J end lost 2 bases, and 14 bases lay between the germline ends. The CDR3 sequence is CASSSPGGANYGYTF. The DNA of the CDR3 is TGTGCCAGCAGTTCCCCTGGAGGGGCAAACTATGGCTACACCTTC.

This chain uses TRBV30 with TRBJ1-3; D unresolved. V was trimmed by 6 bases and J by 3 bases, leaving 6 bases between them. CDR3 length: 11 residues. Germline V gene data show CDR1 as GTSNPN and CDR2 as SVGIG (reference sequence). As DNA, the CDR3 is TGTGCCTGCACTTTTGGAAACACCATATATTTT. Its protein product is CACTFGNTIYF.

This rearrangement joins TRBV5-5 to TRBJ2-1; 9 nucleotides agree with TRBD1. CDR1 SGHKS and CDR2 YYEKEE come from the germline V gene (reference sequence). The CDR3 loop spans 17 amino acids. V lost 0 bases to trimming and J lost 2 bases; unmatched junction nucleotides: 6. The CDR3 is CASSLARTGGTYNEQFF. In nucleotides, the CDR3 is TGTGCCAGCAGCTTGGCTCGTACAGGGGGCACCTACAATGAGCAGTTCTTC.

The chain uses TRBV5-6 and TRBJ1-3; D gene unclear. The CDR3 runs to 14 residues. V was clipped by 2 bases and J by 4 bases, with 10 bases between them. Germline V gene lookup returns CDR1 SGHDT and CDR2 YYEEEE. This chain's CDR3 is CASSFPLAGNTIYF. CDR3 nucleotide sequence: TGTGCCAGCAGCTTCCCCTTAGCGGGAAACACCATATATTTT.

V is TRBV14 and J is TRBJ2-7, with a possible D match to TRBD1 (6 bases). The ends were cut back, 4 bases at V and 3 bases at J, with 16 bases in the middle. Germline V gene data show CDR1 as SGHDN and CDR2 as FVKESK. CDR3 length: 15 residues. CDR3 loop: CASSPRLDSFYEQYF. In DNA form, the CDR3 reads TGTGCCAGCAGCCCCCGCTTGGACAGCTTCTACGAGCAGTACTTC.

This clone was found once. The V call is TRBV5-1, the J call TRBJ2-1; TRBD2 agrees at 8 bases. This CDR3 region has 16 residues. Germline V lookup: CDR1 SGHRS, CDR2 YFSETQ. Losses at the gene ends were 7 bases for V and 7 bases for J; bases not matched to a gene: 16. In DNA, the CDR3 is TGCGCCAGCGGGGGGAGCGGGGGATCTGTGGGGAATGAGCAGTTCTTC. The encoded protein is CASGGSGGSVGNEQFF.

The chain couples TRBV3-1 (or the pseudogene TRBV3-2) to TRBJ2-7, with D possibly matching TRBD1 (6 bases). The CDR3 is 14 residues long. Looked up from germline, CDR1 is LGHDT and CDR2 is YNNKEL (reference sequence). V lost 0 bases to trimming and J lost 7 bases, with 13 bases between them. In nucleotides, the CDR3 is TGTGCCAGCAGCCAAGAACCAGGGGTGGGAGAGCAGTACTTC. Protein: CASSQEPGVGEQYF.

The genes are TRBV5-1 and TRBJ2-2; possibly TRBD1 for D (6 bases). Per germline, CDR1 SGHRS and CDR2 YFSETQ. Trimming left V 3 bases short and J 1 base short, with 10 bases between. There are 15 residues in the CDR3. CDR3 sequence (DNA): TGCGCCAGCAGCTCGGGACAAGTGAACACCGGGGAGCTGTTTTTT. Translating gives CASSSGQVNTGELFF.

This chain joins TRBV6-5 and TRBJ1-1; possibly TRBD1 for D (5 bases). CDR1 and CDR2 from the germline V gene are MNHEY and SVGAGI. The CDR3 is made up of 16 amino acids. The V end lost 1 base, the J end lost 2 bases, and 14 bases lay between the germline ends. Here the CDR3 reads CASSYLAGWDNTEAFF. As DNA, the CDR3 is TGTGCCAGCAGTTACTTGGCAGGGTGGGATAACACTGAAGCTTTCTTT.

The chain is built from TRBV4-1 and TRBJ2-7, with D perhaps TRBD1 (5 bases). The V and J ends lost 2 bases and 0 bases respectively, with 17 bases between them. Germline V lookup: CDR1 MGHRA, CDR2 YSYEKL. The CDR3 sequence is 17 residues long. The CDR3 DNA follows: TGCGCCAGCAGCCAATTCCTAGGGGTGGTATCCTCCTACGAGCAGTACTTC. Amino acids: CASSQFLGVVSSYEQYF.

The chain employs TRBV7-9 and TRBJ2-5; 7 bases align to TRBD2. This CDR3 is built from 13 residues. Per the germline V gene, CDR1 is SEHNR and CDR2 is FQNEAQ (reference sequence). Trimming at V came to 5 bases and at J to 2 bases, leaving 2 bases not matched to a gene. The CDR3 nucleotides are TGTGCCAGCAGCAGTAGCGGGCAAGAGACCCAGTACTTC. It codes for CASSSSGQETQYF.

The chain employs TRBV6-5 and TRBJ1-3; TRBD1 is a possible D gene (6 bases). Trimming left V 3 bases short and J 0 bases short, with 9 bases between. CDR3 length equals 15 residues. CDR1 is MNHEY, CDR2 SVGAGI, per germline. DNA for the CDR3: TGTGCCAGCAGTTATCGCAGGGGCTCTGGAAACACCATATATTTT. Translation gives CASSYRRGSGNTIYF.

J is TRBJ2-3 and V is TRBV19, with 9 bases matching TRBD2. The germline V gene encodes CDR1 LNHDA and CDR2 SQIVND (reference sequence). The CDR3 runs to 14 residues. With 3 bases clipped from V and 4 bases from J, the junction kept 2 bases outside the gene matches. CDR3 in DNA: TGTGCCAGTAGTATTGCGGGAGGGTCAGATACGCAGTATTTT. The encoded protein is CASSIAGGSDTQYF.

The rearrangement uses TRBV5-5 and TRBJ2-3; 9 bases are a match to TRBD1. This CDR3 region has 15 residues. CDR1 is SGHKS, CDR2 YYEKEE, per germline (reference sequence). The V gene end was trimmed by 2 bases and the J gene end by 4 bases; junction bases not matched to a gene: 5. CDR3 in DNA: TGTGCCAGCAGCTTCGGGACAGGGAAGTCAGATACGCAGTATTTT. Protein: CASSFGTGKSDTQYF. The variable domain in full, completed from reference TRBV5-5 and TRBJ2-3, reads DAGVTQSPTHLIKTRGQQVTLRCSPISGHKSVSWYQQVLGQGPQFIFQYYEKEERGRGNFPDRFSARQFPNYSSELNVNALLLGDSALYLCASSFGTGKSDTQYFGPGTRLTVL.

This clone has a single count. The chain couples TRBV7-9 to TRBJ2-7, with 7 positions matching TRBD2. The CDR3 has 14 residues. With 1 base clipped from V and 3 bases from J, the junction kept 3 bases outside the gene matches. Germline V gene lookup returns CDR1 SEHNR and CDR2 FQNEAQ (reference sequence). CDR3 protein: CASSLEQRGYEQYF. Here the CDR3 DNA reads TGTGCCAGCAGCTTAGAACAGCGGGGCTACGAGCAGTACTTC.

This sequence joins TRBV5-5 and TRBJ1-1; TRBD1 is a possible D gene (5 bases). V dropped 0 bases and J dropped 5 bases, with 8 bases sitting between them. This CDR3 comprises 13 residues. Germline V CDR1 and CDR2: SGHKS, YYEKEE (reference sequence). The CDR3 loop is CASSLEGRTEAFF. CDR3 coding DNA: TGTGCCAGCAGCTTGGAGGGACGAACTGAAGCTTTCTTT.

The CDR3: CASKFRDWDTQYF. For the CDR3, the DNA is TGTGCCAGCAAATTCCGGGATTGGGATACGCAGTATTTT. This chain connects TRBV2 to TRBJ2-3, with D tentatively TRBD2 (5 bases). The germline CDR1 and CDR2 sequences are SNHLY and FYNNEI. Between the trimmed V and J ends, which lost 7 bases and 6 bases, there was a span of 14 bases. The CDR3 runs to 13 residues.

CDR3 sequence (DNA): TGTGCCAGCAGTTTCCAGGACTATGGCTACACCTTC. Translated: CASSFQDYGYTF. The V gene is TRBV28, the J gene TRBJ1-2; no clear D gene. This CDR3 is built from 12 residues. Germline CDR1 reads MDHEN; CDR2 reads SYDVKM. V lost 3 bases to trimming and J lost 3 bases, with 5 bases between them.

This rearrangement joins TRBV7-6 to TRBJ2-1; D ambiguous. The germline V gene encodes CDR1 SGHVS and CDR2 FNYEAQ. This CDR3 region has 14 residues. The ends were cut back, 1 base at V and 13 bases at J, with 17 bases in the middle. CDR3 sequence reads: CASSLERSRPLQFF. The CDR3 coding sequence is TGTGCCAGCAGCTTAGAGAGGTCCCGCCCTCTCCAGTTCTTC. Variable domain in full (rest from reference TRBV7-6 and TRBJ2-1): GAGVSQSPRYKVTKRGQDVALRCDPISGHVSLYWYRQALGQGPEFLTYFNYEAQQDKSGLPNDRFSAERPEGSISTLTIQRTEQRDSAMYRCASSLERSRPLQFFGPGTRLTVL.

This chain joins TRBV18 and TRBJ2-7; a weak D match, TRBD2 (6 bases). CDR3 length equals 12 residues. The V end lost 3 bases, the J end lost 10 bases, and 13 bases lay between the germline ends. The germline CDR1 and CDR2 sequences are KGHSH and LQKENI. In DNA, the CDR3 is TGTGCCAGCTCACCTGCAGAGGGACTCCAGTACTTC. Translation gives CASSPAEGLQYF.

The CDR3 region is CASSQDRNNEQFF. The CDR3 coding sequence is TGTGCCAGCAGCCAGGACAGAAACAATGAGCAGTTCTTC. The V gene is TRBV3-1 (or the pseudogene TRBV3-2), the J gene TRBJ2-1, with D possibly TRBD1 on 6 matching bases. The germline V and J ends were trimmed by 3 bases and 5 bases, with 8 bases remaining between them. In germline, CDR1 is LGHDT, CDR2 YNNKEL (reference sequence). The CDR3 runs to 13 residues.

The chain employs TRBV6-2 or TRBV6-3 and TRBJ2-7, with TRBD2 matching over 12 bases. CDR3 length: 15 amino acids. V lost 0 bases to trimming and J lost 8 bases; unmatched junction nucleotides: 5. Germline-derived CDR1 and CDR2 are MNHEY and SVGEGT. The CDR3 loop reads CASSYSLAGGAKQYF. In nucleotides, the CDR3 is TGTGCCAGCAGTTACTCGCTAGCGGGGGGGGCGAAGCAGTACTTC.

Notes on this clone: An end of the junction differs from the germline gene, which may be a read error. The V and J genes are TRBV7-7 and TRBJ2-1; 10 bases are shared with TRBD1. This CDR3 region has 13 residues. CDR1 is SSHAT and CDR2 is FNYEAQ in the germline V gene (reference sequence). The DNA for the CDR3 is TGTGCTAGCAGCCGGACAGGGGGAGGAGAGCAGTTCTTC. Translation gives CASSRTGGGEQFF.